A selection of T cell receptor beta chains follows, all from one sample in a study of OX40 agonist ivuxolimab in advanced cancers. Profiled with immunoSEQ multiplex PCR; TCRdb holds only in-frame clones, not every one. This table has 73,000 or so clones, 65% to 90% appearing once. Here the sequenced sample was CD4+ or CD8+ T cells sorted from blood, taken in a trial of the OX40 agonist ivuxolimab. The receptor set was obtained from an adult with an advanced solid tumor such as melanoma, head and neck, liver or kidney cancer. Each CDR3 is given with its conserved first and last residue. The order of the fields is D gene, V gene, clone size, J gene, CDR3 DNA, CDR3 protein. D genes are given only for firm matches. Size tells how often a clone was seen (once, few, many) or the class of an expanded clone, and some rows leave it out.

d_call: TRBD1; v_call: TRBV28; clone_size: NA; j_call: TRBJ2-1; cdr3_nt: TGTGCCAGCAGTTTAATAGGGACAGGGGGCAATGAGCAGTTCTTC; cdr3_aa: CASSLIGTGGNEQFF
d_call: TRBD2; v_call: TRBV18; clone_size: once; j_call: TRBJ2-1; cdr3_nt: TGTGCCAGCTCACCGAGTGGACTAGCGGTCCTCAGCTCCTACAATGAGCAGTTCTTC; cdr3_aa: CASSPSGLAVLSSYNEQFF
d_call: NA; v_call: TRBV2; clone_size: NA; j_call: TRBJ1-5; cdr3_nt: TGTGCCACCTCAGGGGAGAGCAATCAGCCCCAGCATTTT; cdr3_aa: CATSGESNQPQHF
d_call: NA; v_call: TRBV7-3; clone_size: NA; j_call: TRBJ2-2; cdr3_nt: TGTGCCAGCAGCTTAATAGGCGGGAAGAACACCGGGGAGCTGTTTTTT; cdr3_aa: CASSLIGGKNTGELFF
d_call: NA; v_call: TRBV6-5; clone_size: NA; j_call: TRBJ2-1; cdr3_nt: TGTGCCGCTTCCGGACGCTCCTACAATGAGCAGTTCTTC; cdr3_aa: CAASGRSYNEQFF
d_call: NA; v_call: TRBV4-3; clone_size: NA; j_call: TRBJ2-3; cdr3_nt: TGCGCCAGCAGCCAAGTCCGGGACTTAGGCACAGATACGCAGTATTTT; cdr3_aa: CASSQVRDLGTDTQYF
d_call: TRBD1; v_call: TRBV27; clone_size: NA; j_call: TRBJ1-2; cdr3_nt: TGTGCCAGCCTGGGACAGGGATGGATCTACACCTTC; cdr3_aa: CASLGQGWIYTF
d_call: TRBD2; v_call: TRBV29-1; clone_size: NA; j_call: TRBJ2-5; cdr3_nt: TGCAGCGTTGGGACTAGCAGGGTGTACCAAGAGACCCAGTACTTC; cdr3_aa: CSVGTSRVYQETQYF
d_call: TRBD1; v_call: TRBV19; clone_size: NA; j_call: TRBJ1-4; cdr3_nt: TGTGCCAGTAGTATCCGCCGGGACAGGGGAACTAATGAAAAACTGTTTTTT; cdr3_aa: CASSIRRDRGTNEKLFF
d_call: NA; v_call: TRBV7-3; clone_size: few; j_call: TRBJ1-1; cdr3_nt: TGTGCCAGCAGCTCGTTGTTGAACACTGAAGCTTTCTTT; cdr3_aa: CASSSLLNTEAFF
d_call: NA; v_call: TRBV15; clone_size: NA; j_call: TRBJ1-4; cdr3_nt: TGTGCCACCAGCAGAGATGTAGGGCCGGGGGCTAATGAAAAACTGTTTTTT; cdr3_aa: CATSRDVGPGANEKLFF
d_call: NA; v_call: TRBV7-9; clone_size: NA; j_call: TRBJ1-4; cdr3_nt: TGTGCCAGCAGCTTAGAGAGGACAGAAAATGAAAAACTGTTTTTT; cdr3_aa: CASSLERTENEKLFF
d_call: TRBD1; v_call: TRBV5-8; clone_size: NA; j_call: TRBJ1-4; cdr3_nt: TGTGCCAGCAGCTCCCAGGGGGGCGAAAAACTGTTTTTT; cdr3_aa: CASSSQGGEKLFF
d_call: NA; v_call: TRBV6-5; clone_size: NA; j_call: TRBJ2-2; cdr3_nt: TGTGCCAGCACCCCAACTAGGACCGGGGAGCTGTTTTTT; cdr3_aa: CASTPTRTGELFF
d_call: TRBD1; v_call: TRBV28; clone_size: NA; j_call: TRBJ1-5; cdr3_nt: TGTGCCAGCAGTTCAGGACAGGGGCCTTTCCCTACGATCAATCAGCCCCAGCATTTT; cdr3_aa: CASSSGQGPFPTINQPQHF
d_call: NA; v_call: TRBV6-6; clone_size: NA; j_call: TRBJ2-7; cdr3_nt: TGTGCCAGCTCTCCGGAGGGGTACGAGCAGTACTTC; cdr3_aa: CASSPEGYEQYF
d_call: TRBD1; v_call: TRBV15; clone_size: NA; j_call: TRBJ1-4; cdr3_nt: TGTGCCACCAGCAGAAACTCGGGACAGCTCGGGGAAAAACTGTTTTTT; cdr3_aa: CATSRNSGQLGEKLFF
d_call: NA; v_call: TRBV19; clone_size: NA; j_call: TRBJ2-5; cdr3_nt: TGTGCCAGTAGCACGCGAGGGCAGGGGGGAGGAGAGACCCAGTACTTC; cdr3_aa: CASSTRGQGGGETQYF
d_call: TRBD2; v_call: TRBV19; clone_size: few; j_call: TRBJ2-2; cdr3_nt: TGTGCCAGTAGTAGGGGGACTAGCGGGTTCGGGAACACCGGGGAGCTGTTTTTT; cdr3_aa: CASSRGTSGFGNTGELFF
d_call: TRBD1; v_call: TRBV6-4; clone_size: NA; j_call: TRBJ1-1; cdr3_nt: TGTGCCAGCGGGGACAGGGGGTCCACTGAAGCTTTCTTT; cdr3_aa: CASGDRGSTEAFF
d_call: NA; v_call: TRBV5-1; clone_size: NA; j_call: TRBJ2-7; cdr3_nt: TGCGCCAGCAGCTTGGACGGGCGCTTCTGGGCAACCTACGAGCAGTACTTC; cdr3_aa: CASSLDGRFWATYEQYF
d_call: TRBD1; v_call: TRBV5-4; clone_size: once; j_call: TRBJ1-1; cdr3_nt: TGTGCCAGCAGCCCCTTACAGGGGGCCACTGAAGCTTTCTTT; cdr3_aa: CASSPLQGATEAFF
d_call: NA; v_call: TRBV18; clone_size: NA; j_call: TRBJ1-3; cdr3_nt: TGTGCCAGCTCACCACCGAACAGGGCTTTGATGGGAAACACCATATATTTT; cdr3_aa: CASSPPNRALMGNTIYF
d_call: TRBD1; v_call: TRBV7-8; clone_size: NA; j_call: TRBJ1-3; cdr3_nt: TGTGCCAGCAGCTCCGGACAGGGGGCTGGAAACACCATATATTTT; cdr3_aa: CASSSGQGAGNTIYF
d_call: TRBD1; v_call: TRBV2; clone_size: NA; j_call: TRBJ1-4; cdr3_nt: TGTGCCAGCTCCCCCGGGACAGGGATAGGAAAACTGTTTTTT; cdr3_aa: CASSPGTGIGKLFF
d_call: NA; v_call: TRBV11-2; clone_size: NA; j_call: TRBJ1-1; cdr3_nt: TGTGCCAGCAGCCTAATCACGGCTGAAGCTTTCTTT; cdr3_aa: CASSLITAEAFF